The rows below give T cell receptor beta chains drawn from one sample of a study of CD8 T cells in ankylosing spondylitis. MiXCR, run by TCRdb on the 5' RACE reads, gives a single entry per CDR3 protein. Found here are about 130,000 distinct CDR3 sequences, over 6% of them singletons; the top ten hold 12%. Material: blood, either unsorted or a sorted T cell fraction (not recorded which). The receptors come from a male donor with ankylosing spondylitis or in good health (not recorded which). The CDR3 runs from the conserved cysteine through the conserved F or W. A D gene is named only where the DNA matches it firmly. Size is omitted from some rows. Given values are once, few, many or a class for expanded clones.

clone_size,v_call,d_call,j_call,cdr3_nt,cdr3_aa
many,TRBV20-1,-,TRBJ2-5,TGCAGTGGCAGGGGGGGGGAGACCCAGTACTTC,CSGRGGETQYF
many,TRBV7-2,-,TRBJ2-3,TGTGCCAGCAGCTTATATATCTTGGGCAGCACAGATACGCAGTATTTT,CASSLYILGSTDTQYF
many,TRBV29-1,TRBD2,TRBJ2-3,TGCAGCGTTCCCGGGACTAGCGGGAGCGGCACAGATACGCAGTATTTT,CSVPGTSGSGTDTQYF
many,TRBV5-1,TRBD2,TRBJ2-7,TGCGCCAGCAGCCCCATAGCGGGCCACCCCGGAGAGCAGTACTTC,CASSPIAGHPGEQYF
few,TRBV5-1,-,TRBJ2-1,TGCGCCAGCAGAGGGGGGGCCCATGAGCAGTTCTTC,CASRGGAHEQFF
few,TRBV2,-,TRBJ1-1,TGTGCCAGCAGTTACGGGACCCTGAACACTGAAGCTTTCTTT,CASSYGTLNTEAFF
-,TRBV7-2,-,TRBJ2-3,TGTGCCATCTTAGAGCCCCCAGATACGCAGTATTTT,CAILEPPDTQYF
many,TRBV7-2,-,TRBJ1-2,TGTGCCAGCAGCTCGGGACACTATGGCTACACCTTC,CASSSGHYGYTF
many,TRBV7-9,-,TRBJ2-7,TGTGCCAGCAGCTCCGAGCTCTACGAGCAGTACTTC,CASSSELYEQYF
few,TRBV12-3/TRBV12-4,-,TRBJ2-5,TGTGCCAGCAGCCTACAAACACAAGAGACCCAGTACTTC,CASSLQTQETQYF
many,TRBV6-5,TRBD1,TRBJ1-2,TGTGCCAGCAGTTACACCCTTCGGTCAGGGGGTAGGGGTAACTATGGCTACACCTTC,CASSYTLRSGGRGNYGYTF
many,TRBV7-2,-,TRBJ2-7,TGTGCCAGCAGCTTAGGGGACACTTACGAGCAGTACTTC,CASSLGDTYEQYF